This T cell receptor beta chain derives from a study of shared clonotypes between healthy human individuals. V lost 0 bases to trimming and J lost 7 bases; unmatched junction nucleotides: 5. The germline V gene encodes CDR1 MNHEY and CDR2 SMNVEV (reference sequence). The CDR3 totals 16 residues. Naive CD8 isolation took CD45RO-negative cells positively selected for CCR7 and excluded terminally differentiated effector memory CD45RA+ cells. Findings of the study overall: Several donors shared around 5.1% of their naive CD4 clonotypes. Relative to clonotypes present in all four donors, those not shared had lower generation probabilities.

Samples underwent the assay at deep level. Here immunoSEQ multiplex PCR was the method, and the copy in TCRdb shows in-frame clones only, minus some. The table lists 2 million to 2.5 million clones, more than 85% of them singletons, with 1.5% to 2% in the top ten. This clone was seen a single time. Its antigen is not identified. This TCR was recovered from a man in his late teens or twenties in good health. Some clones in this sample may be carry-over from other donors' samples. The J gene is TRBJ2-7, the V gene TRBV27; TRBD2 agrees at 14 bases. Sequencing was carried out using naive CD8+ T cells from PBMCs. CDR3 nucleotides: TGTGCCAGCAGTTTATCCTGGGGACTAGCGGGAGTGGAGCAGTACTTC. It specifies CASSLSWGLAGVEQYF.